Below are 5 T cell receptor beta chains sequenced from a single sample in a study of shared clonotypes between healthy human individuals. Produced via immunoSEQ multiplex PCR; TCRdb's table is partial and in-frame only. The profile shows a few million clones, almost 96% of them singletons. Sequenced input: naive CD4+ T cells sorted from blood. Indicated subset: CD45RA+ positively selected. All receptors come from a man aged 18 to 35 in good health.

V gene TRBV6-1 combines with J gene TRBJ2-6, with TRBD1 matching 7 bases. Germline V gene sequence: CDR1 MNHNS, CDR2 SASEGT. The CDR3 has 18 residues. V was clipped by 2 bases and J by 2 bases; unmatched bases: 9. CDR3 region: CASSETGTAYTGANVLTF. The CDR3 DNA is TGTGCCAGCAGTGAAACCGGGACAGCCTATACTGGGGCCAACGTCCTGACTTTC.

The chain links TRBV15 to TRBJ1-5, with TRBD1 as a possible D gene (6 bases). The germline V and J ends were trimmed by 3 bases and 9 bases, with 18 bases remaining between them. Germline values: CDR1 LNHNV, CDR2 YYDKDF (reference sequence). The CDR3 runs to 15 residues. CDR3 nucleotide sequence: TGTGCCACCAGCAGGGATCAGGGGACGGGAATGCCCCAGCATTTT. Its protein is CATSRDQGTGMPQHF. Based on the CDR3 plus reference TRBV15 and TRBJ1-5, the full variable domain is DAMVIQNPRYQVTQFGKPVTLSCSQTLNHNVMYWYQQKSSQAPKLLFHYYDKDFNNEADTPDNFQSRRPNTSFCFLDIRSPGLGDTAMYLCATSRDQGTGMPQHFGDGTRLSIL.

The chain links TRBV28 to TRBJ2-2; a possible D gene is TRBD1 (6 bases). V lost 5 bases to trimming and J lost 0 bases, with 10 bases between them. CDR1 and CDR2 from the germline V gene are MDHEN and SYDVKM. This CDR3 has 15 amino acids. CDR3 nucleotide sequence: TGTGCCAGCAGTACCGGACAGCCGAACACCGGGGAGCTGTTTTTT. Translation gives CASSTGQPNTGELFF.

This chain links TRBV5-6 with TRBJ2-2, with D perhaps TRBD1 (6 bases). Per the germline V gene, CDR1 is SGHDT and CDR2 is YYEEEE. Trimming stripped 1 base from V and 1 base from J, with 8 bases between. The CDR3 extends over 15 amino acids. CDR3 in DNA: TGTGCCAGCAGCTTGAAGGGACAGAACACCGGGGAGCTGTTTTTT. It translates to CASSLKGQNTGELFF. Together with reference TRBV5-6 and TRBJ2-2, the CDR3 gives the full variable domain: DAGVTQSPTHLIKTRGQQVTLRCSPKSGHDTVSWYQQALGQGPQFIFQYYEEEERQRGNFPDRFSGHQFPNYSSELNVNALLLGDSALYLCASSLKGQNTGELFFGEGSRLTVL.

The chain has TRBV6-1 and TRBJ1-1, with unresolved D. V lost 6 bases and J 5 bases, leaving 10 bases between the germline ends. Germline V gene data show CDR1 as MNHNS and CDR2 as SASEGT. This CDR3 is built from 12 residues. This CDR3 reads CASRKVQTEAFF. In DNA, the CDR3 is TGTGCCAGCAGAAAGGTCCAGACTGAAGCTTTCTTT.